These T cell receptor beta chains were read from a single sample in a study of blood T cell repertoires in COVID-19. Sequencing was performed with immunoSEQ multiplex PCR; in TCRdb, only in-frame clones are kept and a portion is missing. The sample holds about 350,000 clones, approximately 89% seen once. Sequences were obtained from peripheral blood. Receptors originate from a woman aged 60-70 years with COVID-19, enrolled during active disease. Each CDR3 is given with its conserved first and last residue. D genes are given only for firm matches. The size field is filled for only some rows; it gives once, few, many or a size class.

-	TRBJ2-3	TRBD2	TRBV27	TGTGCCAGCAGTTTATACGCGGGGGGAGATACGCAGTATTTT	CASSLYAGGDTQYF
-	TRBJ1-1	-	TRBV3-1/TRBV3-2	TGTGCCAGCAGCCTCTCTTCTGAAGCTTTCTTT	CASSLSSEAFF
-	TRBJ1-5	TRBD1	TRBV6-1	TGTGCCAGCAGTGAAAGGGACAGGGGCAATCAGCCCCAGCATTTT	CASSERDRGNQPQHF
-	TRBJ2-1	TRBD2	TRBV28	TGTGCCAGCAGCCCTAGCGGGAGCTCCTACAATGAGCAGTTCTTC	CASSPSGSSYNEQFF
-	TRBJ1-5	-	TRBV4-1	TGCGCCAGCAGTCGTTCAGGGGCCTATGTCGTCAATCAGCCCCAGCATTTT	CASSRSGAYVVNQPQHF
-	TRBJ1-5	-	TRBV5-5	TGTGCCAGCAGCCAGGGAGGGTTCAATCAGCCCCAGCATTTT	CASSQGGFNQPQHF
-	TRBJ1-1	-	TRBV4-2	TGTGCCAGCAGCCACCCCCAGGGGCCAACTGAAGCTTTCTTT	CASSHPQGPTEAFF
-	TRBJ1-2	-	TRBV6-5	TGTGCCAGCAGTTACTCCCAACCCCGGGAAGGTGGCTACACCTTC	CASSYSQPREGGYTF
-	TRBJ1-5	-	TRBV7-8	TGTGCCAGCAGCCAACATATATACGAGCCCCAGCATTTT	CASSQHIYEPQHF
-	TRBJ1-3	-	TRBV9	TGTGCCAGCAGCGTAGCCGTCGGCAGGGTGTCTGGAAACACCATATATTTT	CASSVAVGRVSGNTIYF
once	TRBJ1-6	-	TRBV7-9	TGTGCCGGACGAGCGGGGGCAAATTCACCCCTCCACTTT	CAGRAGANSPLHF
-	TRBJ2-5	TRBD1	TRBV5-1	TGCGCCAGCAGCTTGGGTGGGACAGCGGCGGAGACCCAGTACTTC	CASSLGGTAAETQYF
-	TRBJ1-5	-	TRBV2	TGTGCCAGCCTTCCCGAGAGGGCGAGCAATCAGCCCCAGCATTTT	CASLPERASNQPQHF
-	TRBJ1-2	-	TRBV24-1	TGTGCCACCAGTGATTTAGAACTTAACTATGGCTACACCTTC	CATSDLELNYGYTF
-	TRBJ1-5	TRBD1	TRBV7-8	TGTGCCAGCAGCGGAACAGGGGGCGCGGGCAATCAGCCCCAGCATTTT	CASSGTGGAGNQPQHF
-	TRBJ2-3	-	TRBV5-1	TGCGCCAGCAATTGGGGGGGCGGTTCGACAGATACGCAGTATTTT	CASNWGGGSTDTQYF
-	TRBJ2-3	TRBD1	TRBV29-1	TGCAGCGCTCCGACCCAGGGGGCCACAGATACGCAGTATTTT	CSAPTQGATDTQYF
-	TRBJ1-1	-	TRBV25-1	TGTGCCAGCAGTGAATACGCAGTGAACACTGAAGCTTTCTTT	CASSEYAVNTEAFF
-	TRBJ1-5	TRBD1	TRBV7-2	TGTGCCAGCAGCACACGACAGGGGGATTTCGGTCAGCCCCAGCATTTT	CASSTRQGDFGQPQHF
-	TRBJ2-3	TRBD1	TRBV4-2	TGTGCCAGCAGCCCCCACAGGGGGCGTCAAGATACGCAGTATTTT	CASSPHRGRQDTQYF
-	TRBJ2-5	TRBD2	TRBV5-1	TGCGCCAGCAGCTTCTCGGGGGGGCAGGAGACCCAGTACTTC	CASSFSGGQETQYF
few	TRBJ1-5	TRBD1	TRBV5-1	TGCGCCAGCAGCATTGGGACAGGTGAGAGTCAGCCCCAGCATTTT	CASSIGTGESQPQHF
-	TRBJ2-7	TRBD1	TRBV27	TGTGCCAGCAGTCCCGGGACAGGGGGCGCGAGCGGACACGAGCAGTACTTC	CASSPGTGGASGHEQYF
-	TRBJ1-5	-	TRBV6-6	TGTGCCAGCAGTTCACTAGGGGGAACCAATCAGCCCCAGCATTTT	CASSSLGGTNQPQHF
-	TRBJ2-1	TRBD2	TRBV9	TGTGCCAGCAGCTCCGGACTAGGGTCCTACAATGAGCAGTTCTTC	CASSSGLGSYNEQFF
-	TRBJ1-2	TRBD1	TRBV7-8	TGTGCCAGCAGCTTAGTCCAGGGGGGTGGCTACACCTTC	CASSLVQGGGYTF
-	TRBJ2-1	-	TRBV7-3	TGTGCCAGCAGGAAGGCGGGGTCCTACAATGAGCAGTTCTTC	CASRKAGSYNEQFF
-	TRBJ1-1	TRBD1	TRBV10-2	TGCGCCAGCAGGGCCGGGACAGGGCCGGCTTTCTTT	CASRAGTGPAFF
-	TRBJ2-1	-	TRBV19	TGTGCCAGCCGGCCGGGTCTATACAATGAGCAGTTCTTC	CASRPGLYNEQFF
-	TRBJ1-2	-	TRBV28	TGTGCCAGCAGGCCCGGAGGGGCGGTCGGCTACACCTTC	CASRPGGAVGYTF
-	TRBJ1-1	TRBD1	TRBV10-3	TGTGCCATCAGTACAGGGGCCCCGAACACTGAAGCTTTCTTT	CAISTGAPNTEAFF
-	TRBJ1-5	-	TRBV2	TGTGCCAGCAGTGTGGGGGGAGGAAATCAGCCCCAGCATTTT	CASSVGGGNQPQHF
-	TRBJ1-6	TRBD1	TRBV4-1	TGCGCCAGCAGCCAAGGGGACAGGGGGCTCAGCCTGTCGTATAATTCACCCCTCCACTTT	CASSQGDRGLSLSYNSPLHF
-	TRBJ1-5	-	TRBV28	TGTGCCAGCAGTTTAAGCAGGTCCAATCAGCCCCAGCATTTT	CASSLSRSNQPQHF
-	TRBJ1-2	-	TRBV18	TGTGCCAGCTCACTCCGGGAGGGCGGCTACACCTTC	CASSLREGGYTF
-	TRBJ1-3	-	TRBV6-5	TGTGCCAGCAGAGGGGTCTCTGGAAACACCATATATTTT	CASRGVSGNTIYF
-	TRBJ1-1	-	TRBV7-2	TGTGCCAGCAGCTCGAGGGATGGGGGGATAAACACTGAAGCTTTCTTT	CASSSRDGGINTEAFF
-	TRBJ1-2	-	TRBV6-2/TRBV6-3	TGTGCCAGCAGCGAACAGGGTTATGGCTACACCTTC	CASSEQGYGYTF
few	TRBJ1-1	TRBD1	TRBV9	TGTGCCAGCAGCGTGGCTACAGGGGACACTGAAGCTTTCTTT	CASSVATGDTEAFF
-	TRBJ1-2	-	TRBV29-1	TGCAGCGTTGACGTGGGCGCGTATGGCTACACCTTC	CSVDVGAYGYTF
-	TRBJ1-2	-	TRBV18	TGTGCCAGCTCACCACCCTCAGGGGATGGGAAGGGCTATGGCTACACCTTC	CASSPPSGDGKGYGYTF